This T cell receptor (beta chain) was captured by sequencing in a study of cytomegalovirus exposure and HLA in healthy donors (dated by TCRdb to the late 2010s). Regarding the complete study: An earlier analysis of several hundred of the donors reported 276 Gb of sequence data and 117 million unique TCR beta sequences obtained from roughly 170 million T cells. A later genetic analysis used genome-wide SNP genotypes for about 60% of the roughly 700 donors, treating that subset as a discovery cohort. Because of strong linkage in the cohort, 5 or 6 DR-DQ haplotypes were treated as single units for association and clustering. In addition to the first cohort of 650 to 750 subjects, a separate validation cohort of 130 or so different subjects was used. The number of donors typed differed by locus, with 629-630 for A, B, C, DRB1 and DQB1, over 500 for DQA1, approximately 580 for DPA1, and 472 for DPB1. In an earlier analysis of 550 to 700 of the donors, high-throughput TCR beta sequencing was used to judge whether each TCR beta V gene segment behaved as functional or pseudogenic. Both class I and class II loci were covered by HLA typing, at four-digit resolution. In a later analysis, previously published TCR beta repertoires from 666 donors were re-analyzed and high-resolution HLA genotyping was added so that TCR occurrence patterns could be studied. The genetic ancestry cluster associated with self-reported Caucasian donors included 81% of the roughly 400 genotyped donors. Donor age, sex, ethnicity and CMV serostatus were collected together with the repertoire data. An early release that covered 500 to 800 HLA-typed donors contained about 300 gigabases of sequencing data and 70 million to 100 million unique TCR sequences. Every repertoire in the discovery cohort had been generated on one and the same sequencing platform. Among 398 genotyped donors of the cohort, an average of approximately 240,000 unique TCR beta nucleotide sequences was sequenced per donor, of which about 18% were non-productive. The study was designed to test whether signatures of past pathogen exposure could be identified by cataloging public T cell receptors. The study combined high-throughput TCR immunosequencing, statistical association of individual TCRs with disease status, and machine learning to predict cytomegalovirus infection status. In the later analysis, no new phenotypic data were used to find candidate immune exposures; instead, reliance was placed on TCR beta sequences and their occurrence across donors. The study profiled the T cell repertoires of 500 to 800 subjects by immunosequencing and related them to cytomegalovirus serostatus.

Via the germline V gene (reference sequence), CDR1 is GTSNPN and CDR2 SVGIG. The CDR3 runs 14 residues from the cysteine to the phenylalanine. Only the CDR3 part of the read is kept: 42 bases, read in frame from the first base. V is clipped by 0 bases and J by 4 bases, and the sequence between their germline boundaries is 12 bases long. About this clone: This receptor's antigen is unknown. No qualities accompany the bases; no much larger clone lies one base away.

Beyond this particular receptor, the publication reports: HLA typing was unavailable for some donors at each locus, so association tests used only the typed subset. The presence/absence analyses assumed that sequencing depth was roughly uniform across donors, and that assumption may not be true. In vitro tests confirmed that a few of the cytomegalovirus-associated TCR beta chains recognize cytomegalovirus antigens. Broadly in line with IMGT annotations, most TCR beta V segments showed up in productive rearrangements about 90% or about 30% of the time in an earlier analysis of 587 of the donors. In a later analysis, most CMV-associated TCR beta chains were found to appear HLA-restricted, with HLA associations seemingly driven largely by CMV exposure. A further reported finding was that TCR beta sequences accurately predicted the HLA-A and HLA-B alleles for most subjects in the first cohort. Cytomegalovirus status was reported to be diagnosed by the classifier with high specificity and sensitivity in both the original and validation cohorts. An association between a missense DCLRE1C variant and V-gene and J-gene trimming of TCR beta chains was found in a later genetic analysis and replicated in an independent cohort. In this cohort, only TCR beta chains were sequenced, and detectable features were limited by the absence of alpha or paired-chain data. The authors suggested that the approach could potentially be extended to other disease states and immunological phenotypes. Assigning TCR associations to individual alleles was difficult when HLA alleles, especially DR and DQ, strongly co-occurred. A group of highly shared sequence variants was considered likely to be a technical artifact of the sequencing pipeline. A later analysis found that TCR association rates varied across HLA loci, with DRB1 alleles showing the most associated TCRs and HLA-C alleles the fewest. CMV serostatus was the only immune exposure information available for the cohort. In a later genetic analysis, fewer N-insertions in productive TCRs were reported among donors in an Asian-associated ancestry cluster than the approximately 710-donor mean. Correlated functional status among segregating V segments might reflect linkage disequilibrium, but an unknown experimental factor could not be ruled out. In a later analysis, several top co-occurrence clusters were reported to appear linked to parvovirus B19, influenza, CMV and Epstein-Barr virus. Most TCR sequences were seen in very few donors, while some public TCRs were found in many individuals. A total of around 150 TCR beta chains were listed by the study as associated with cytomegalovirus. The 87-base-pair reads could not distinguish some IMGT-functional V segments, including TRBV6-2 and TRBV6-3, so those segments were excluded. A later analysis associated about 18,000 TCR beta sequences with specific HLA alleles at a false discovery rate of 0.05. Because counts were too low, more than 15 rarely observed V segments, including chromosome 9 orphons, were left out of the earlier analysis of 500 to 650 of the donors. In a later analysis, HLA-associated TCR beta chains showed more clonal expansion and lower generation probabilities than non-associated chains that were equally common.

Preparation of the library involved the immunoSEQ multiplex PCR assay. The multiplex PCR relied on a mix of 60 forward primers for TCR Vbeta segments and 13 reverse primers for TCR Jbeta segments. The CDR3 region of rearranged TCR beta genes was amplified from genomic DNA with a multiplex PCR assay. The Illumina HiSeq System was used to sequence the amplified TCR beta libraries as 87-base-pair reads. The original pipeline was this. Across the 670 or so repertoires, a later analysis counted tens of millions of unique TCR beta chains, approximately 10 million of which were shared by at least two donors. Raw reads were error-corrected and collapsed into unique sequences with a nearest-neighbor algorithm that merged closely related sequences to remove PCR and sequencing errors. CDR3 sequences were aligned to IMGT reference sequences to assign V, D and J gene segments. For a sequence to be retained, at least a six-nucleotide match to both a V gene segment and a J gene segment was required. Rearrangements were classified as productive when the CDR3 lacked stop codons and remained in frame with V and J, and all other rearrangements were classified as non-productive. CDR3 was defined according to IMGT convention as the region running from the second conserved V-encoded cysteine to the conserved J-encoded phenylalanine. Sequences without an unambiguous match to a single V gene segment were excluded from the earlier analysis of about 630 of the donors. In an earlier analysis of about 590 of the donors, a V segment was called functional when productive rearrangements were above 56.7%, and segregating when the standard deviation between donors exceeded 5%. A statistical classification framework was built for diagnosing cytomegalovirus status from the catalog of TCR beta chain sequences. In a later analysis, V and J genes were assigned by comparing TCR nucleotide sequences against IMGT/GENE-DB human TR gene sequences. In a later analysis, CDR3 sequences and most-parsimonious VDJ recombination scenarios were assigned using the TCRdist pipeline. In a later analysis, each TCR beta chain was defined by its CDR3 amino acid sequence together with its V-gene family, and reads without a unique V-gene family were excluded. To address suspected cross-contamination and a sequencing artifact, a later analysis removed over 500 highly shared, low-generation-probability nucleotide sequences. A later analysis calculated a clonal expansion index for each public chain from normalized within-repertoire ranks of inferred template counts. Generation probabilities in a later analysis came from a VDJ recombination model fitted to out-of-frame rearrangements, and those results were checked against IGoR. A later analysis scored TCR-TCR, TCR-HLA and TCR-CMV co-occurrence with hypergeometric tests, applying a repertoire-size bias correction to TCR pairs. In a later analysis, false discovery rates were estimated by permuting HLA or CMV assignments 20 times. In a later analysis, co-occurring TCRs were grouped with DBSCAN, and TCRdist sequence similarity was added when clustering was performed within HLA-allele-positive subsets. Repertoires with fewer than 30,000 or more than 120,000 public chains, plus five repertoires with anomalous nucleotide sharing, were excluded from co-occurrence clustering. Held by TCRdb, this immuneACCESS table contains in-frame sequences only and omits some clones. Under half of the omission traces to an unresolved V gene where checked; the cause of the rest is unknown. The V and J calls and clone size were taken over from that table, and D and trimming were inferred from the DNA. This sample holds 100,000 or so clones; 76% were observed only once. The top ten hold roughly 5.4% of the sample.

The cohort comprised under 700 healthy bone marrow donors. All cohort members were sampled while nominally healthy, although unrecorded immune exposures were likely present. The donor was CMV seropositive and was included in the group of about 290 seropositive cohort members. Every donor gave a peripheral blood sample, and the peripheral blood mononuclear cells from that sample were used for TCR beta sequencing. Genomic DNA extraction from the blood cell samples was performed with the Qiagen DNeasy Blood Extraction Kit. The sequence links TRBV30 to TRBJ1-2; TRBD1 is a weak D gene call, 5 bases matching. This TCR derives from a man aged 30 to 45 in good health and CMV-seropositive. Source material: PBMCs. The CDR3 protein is CAWSVQVTAYGYTF. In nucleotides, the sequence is TGTGCCTGGAGTGTACAAGTGACAGCCTATGGCTACACCTTC. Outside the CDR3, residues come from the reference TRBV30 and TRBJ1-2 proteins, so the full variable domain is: SQTIHQWPATLVQPVGSPLSLECTVEGTSNPNLYWYRQAAGRGLQLLFYSVGIGQISSEVPQNLSASRPQDRQFILSSKKLLLSDSGFYLCAWSVQVTAYGYTFGSGTRLTVV.